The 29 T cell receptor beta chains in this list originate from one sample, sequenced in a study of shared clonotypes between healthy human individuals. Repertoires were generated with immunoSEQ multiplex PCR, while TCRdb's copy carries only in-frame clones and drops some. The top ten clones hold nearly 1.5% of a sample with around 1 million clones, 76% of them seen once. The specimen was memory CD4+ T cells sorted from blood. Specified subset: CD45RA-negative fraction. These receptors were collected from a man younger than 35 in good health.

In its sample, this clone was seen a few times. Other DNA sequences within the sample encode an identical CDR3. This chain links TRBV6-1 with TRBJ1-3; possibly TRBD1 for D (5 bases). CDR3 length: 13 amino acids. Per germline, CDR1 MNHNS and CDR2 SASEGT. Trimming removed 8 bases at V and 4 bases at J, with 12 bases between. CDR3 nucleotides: TGTGCCAGCCTGGGGGTCTCCGGAAACACCATATATTTT. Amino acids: CASLGVSGNTIYF.

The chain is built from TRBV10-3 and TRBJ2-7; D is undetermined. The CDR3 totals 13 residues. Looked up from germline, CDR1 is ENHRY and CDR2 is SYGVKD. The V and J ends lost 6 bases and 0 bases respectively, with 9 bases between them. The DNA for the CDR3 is TGTGCCATCAGACAGAGTAGCTCCTACGAGCAGTACTTC. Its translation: CAIRQSSSYEQYF.

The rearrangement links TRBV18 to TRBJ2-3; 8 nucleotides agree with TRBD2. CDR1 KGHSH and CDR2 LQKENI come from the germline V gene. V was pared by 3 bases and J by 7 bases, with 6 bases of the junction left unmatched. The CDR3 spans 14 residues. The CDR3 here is CASSPDSGGYTQYF. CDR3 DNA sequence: TGTGCCAGCTCACCCGACTCGGGGGGGTATACGCAGTATTTT.

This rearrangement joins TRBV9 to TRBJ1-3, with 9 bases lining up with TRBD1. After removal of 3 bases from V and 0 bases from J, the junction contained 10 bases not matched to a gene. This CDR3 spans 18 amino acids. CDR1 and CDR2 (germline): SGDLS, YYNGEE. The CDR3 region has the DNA TGTGCCAGCAGCGCCAACCTAGGGACAGGGTCCTCTGGAAACACCATATATTTT. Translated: CASSANLGTGSSGNTIYF.

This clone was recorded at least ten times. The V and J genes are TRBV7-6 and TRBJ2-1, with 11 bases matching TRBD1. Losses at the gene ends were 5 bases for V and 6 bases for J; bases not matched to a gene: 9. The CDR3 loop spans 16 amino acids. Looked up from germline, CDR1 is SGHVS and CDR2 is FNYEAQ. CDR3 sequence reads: CASSPGTGGIGNEQFF. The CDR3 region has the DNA TGTGCCAGCAGCCCGGGGACAGGGGGAATAGGCAATGAGCAGTTCTTC.

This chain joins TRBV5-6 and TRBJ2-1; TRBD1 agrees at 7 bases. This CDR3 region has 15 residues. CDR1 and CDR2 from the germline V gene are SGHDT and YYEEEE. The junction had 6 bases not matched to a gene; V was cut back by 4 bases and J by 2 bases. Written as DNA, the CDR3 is TGTGCCAGCAGCCCGTGGACAGGCGCCTACAATGAGCAGTTCTTC. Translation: CASSPWTGAYNEQFF.

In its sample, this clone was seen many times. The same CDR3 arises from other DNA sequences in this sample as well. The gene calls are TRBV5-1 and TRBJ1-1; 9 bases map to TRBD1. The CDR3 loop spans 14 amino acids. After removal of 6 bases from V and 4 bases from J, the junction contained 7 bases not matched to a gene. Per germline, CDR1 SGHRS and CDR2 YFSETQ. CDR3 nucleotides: TGCGCCAGCACCGTGGGACAGGGAGGCACTGAAGCTTTCTTT. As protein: CASTVGQGGTEAFF.

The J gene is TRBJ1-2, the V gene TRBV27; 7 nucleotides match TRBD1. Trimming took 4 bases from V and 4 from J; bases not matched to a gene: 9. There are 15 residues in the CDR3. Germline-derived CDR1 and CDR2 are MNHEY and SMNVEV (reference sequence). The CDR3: CASSSPGRGPYGYTF. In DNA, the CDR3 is TGTGCCAGCAGTTCGCCAGGGAGGGGGCCCTATGGCTACACCTTC.

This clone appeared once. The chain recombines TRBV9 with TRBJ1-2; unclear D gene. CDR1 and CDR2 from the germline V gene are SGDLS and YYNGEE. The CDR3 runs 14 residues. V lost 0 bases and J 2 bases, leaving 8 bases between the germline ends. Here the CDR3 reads CASSVEERNYGYTF. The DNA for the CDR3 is TGTGCCAGCAGCGTAGAGGAACGAAACTATGGCTACACCTTC.

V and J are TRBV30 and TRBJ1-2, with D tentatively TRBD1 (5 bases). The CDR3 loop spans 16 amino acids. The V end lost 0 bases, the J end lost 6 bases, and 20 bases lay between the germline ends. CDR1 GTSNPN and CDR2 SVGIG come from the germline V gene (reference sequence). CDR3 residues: CAWSVDSFGGRHGYTF. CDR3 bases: TGTGCCTGGAGTGTAGACTCTTTCGGGGGGAGGCATGGCTACACCTTC.

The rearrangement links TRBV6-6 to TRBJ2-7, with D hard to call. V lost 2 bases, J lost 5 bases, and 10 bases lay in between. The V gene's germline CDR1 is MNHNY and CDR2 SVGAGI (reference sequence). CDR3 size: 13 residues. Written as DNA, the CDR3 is TGTGCCAGCAGTTACGATGGTCGTGACGAGCAGTACTTC. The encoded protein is CASSYDGRDEQYF.

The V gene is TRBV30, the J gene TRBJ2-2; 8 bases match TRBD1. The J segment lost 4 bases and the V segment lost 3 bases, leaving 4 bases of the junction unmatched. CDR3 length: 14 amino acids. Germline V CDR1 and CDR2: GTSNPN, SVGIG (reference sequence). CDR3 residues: CAWRDRVTTGELFF. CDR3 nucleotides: TGTGCCTGGAGGGACAGGGTCACCACCGGGGAGCTGTTTTTT.

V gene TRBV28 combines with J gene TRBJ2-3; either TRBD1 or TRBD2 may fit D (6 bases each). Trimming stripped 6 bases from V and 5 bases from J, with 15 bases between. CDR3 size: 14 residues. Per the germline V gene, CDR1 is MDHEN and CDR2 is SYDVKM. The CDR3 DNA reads TGTGCCAGCAGCGCCCCCGGGGGCGGAGATACGCAGTATTTT. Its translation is CASSAPGGGDTQYF.

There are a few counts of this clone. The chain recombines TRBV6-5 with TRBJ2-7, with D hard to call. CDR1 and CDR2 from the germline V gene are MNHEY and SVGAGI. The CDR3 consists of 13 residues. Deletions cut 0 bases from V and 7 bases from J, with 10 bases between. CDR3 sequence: CASSYSKGEEQYF. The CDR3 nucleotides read TGTGCCAGCAGTTACTCGAAGGGCGAGGAGCAGTACTTC.

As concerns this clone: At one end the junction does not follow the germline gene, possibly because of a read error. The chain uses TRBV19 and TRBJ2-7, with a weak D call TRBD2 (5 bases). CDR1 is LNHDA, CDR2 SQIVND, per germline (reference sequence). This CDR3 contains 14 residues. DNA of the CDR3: TGTGCCAGTAGTCCGAGGGCTGCCTCCCACGAGCAGTACTTC. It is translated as CASSPRAASHEQYF.

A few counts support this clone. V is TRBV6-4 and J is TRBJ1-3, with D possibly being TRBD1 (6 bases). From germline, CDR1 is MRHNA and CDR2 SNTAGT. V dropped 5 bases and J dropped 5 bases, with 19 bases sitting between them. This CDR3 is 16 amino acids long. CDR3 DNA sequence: TGTGCCAGCAGTCCCTCTACCCAGGGGTGCAGAAACACCATATATTTT. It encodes CASSPSTQGCRNTIYF.

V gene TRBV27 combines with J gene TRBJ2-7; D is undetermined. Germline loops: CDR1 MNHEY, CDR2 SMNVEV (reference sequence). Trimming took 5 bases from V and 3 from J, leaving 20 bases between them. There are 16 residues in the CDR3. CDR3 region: CASSPKLDRAFYEQYF. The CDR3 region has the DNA TGTGCCAGCAGTCCAAAATTGGACCGGGCATTCTACGAGCAGTACTTC.

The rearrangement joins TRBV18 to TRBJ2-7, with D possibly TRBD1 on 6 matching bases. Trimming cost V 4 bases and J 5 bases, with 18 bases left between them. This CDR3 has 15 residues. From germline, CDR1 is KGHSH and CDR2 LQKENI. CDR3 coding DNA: TGTGCCAGCTCACAACAGGGCAGCAATCGAGACGAGCAGTACTTC. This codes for CASSQQGSNRDEQYF.

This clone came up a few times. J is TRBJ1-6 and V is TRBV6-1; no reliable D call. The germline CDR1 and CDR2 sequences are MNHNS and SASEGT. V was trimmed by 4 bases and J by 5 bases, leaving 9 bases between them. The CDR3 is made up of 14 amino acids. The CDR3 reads CASSAGRNNSPLHF. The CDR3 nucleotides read TGTGCCAGCAGTGCGGGCAGGAATAATTCACCCCTCCACTTT.

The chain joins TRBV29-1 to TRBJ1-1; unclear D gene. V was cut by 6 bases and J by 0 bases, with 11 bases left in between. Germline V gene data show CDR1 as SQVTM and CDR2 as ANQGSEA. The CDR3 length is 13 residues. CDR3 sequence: CSVELSLNTEAFF. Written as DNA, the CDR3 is TGCAGCGTCGAGCTGTCCCTGAACACTGAAGCTTTCTTT. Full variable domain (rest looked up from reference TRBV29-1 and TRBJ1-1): SAVISQKPSRDICQRGTSLTIQCQVDSQVTMMFWYRQQPGQSLTLIATANQGSEATYESGFVIDKFPISRPNLTFSTLTVSNMSPEDSSIYLCSVELSLNTEAFFGQGTRLTVV.

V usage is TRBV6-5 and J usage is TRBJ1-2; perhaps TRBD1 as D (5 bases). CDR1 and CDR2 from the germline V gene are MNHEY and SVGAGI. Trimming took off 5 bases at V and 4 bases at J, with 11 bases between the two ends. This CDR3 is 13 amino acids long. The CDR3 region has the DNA TGTGCCAGCAGTCTCGGGGGTGGCTATGGCTACACCTTC. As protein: CASSLGGGYGYTF.

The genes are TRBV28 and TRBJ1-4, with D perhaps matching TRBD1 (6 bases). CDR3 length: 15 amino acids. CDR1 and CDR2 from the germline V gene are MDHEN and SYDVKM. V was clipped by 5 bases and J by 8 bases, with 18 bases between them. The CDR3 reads CASSATGLAGEKLFF. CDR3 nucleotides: TGTGCCAGCAGTGCCACAGGGCTGGCGGGAGAAAAACTGTTTTTT.

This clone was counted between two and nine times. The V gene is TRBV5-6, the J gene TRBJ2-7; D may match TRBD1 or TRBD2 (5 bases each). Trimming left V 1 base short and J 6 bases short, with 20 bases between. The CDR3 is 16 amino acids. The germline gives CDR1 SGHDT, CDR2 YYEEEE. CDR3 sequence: CASSLPGTGSSGEQYF. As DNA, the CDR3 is TGTGCCAGCAGCTTGCCCGGGACGGGTTCTTCCGGCGAGCAGTACTTC.

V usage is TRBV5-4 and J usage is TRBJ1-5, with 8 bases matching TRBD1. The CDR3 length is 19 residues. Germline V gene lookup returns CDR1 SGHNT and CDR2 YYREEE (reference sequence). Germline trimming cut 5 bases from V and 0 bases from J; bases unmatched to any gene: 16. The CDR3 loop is CASRNPPGQDGDSNQPQHF. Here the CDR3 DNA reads TGTGCCAGCAGAAACCCCCCGGGACAGGACGGAGATAGCAATCAGCCCCAGCATTTT.

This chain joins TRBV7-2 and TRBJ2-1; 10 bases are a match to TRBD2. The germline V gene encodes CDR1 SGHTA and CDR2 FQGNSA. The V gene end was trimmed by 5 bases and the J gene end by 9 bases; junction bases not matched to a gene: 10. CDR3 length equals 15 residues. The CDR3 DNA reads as TGTGCCAGCAGCCCCCAGGTAGCGGGAGGCGGTGAGCAGTTCTTC. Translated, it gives CASSPQVAGGGEQFF.

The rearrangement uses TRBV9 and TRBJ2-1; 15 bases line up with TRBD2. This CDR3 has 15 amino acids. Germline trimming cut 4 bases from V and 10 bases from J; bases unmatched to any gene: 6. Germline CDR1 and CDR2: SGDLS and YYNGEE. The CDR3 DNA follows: TGTGCCAGCAGCTCCGCCGGGACTAGCGGGAGGGAGCAGTTCTTC. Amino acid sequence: CASSSAGTSGREQFF.

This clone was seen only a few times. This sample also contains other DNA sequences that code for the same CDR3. The CDR3 sequence is CAIRREDGTDTQYF. In DNA, the CDR3 is TGTGCCATCAGACGGGAGGATGGCACAGATACGCAGTATTTT. V is TRBV10-3 and J is TRBJ2-3, with 7 bases fitting TRBD2. Germline loops: CDR1 ENHRY, CDR2 SYGVKD. The CDR3 runs 14 residues. J gave up 1 base and V 6 bases, and 4 bases lay outside the gene matches.

CDR3 sequence: CATSRDANEKLFF. The CDR3, as DNA: TGTGCCACCAGCAGGGATGCTAATGAAAAACTGTTTTTT. This chain uses TRBV15 with TRBJ1-4; no firm D call. Germline V lookup: CDR1 LNHNV, CDR2 YYDKDF (reference sequence). Trimming shortened V by 3 bases and J by 3 bases, and 5 bases separated the two germline ends. The CDR3 is made up of 13 amino acids.

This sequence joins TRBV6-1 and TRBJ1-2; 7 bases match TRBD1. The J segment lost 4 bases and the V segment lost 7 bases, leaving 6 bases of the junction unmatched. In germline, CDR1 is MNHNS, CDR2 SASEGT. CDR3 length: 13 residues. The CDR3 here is CASMGDRVYGYTF. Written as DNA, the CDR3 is TGTGCCAGCATGGGGGACAGAGTCTATGGCTACACCTTC.